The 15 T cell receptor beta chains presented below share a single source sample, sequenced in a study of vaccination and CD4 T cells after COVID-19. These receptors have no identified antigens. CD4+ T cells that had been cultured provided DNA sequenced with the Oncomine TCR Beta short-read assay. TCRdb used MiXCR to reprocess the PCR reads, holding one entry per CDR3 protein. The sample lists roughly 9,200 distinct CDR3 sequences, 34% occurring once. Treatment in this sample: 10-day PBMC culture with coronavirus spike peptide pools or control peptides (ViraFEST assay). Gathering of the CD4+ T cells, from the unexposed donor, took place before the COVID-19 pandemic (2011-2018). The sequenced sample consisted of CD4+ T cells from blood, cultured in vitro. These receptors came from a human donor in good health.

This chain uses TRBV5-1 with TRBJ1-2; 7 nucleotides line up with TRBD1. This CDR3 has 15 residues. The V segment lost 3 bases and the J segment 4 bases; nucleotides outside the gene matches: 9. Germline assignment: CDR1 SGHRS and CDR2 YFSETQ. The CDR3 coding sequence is TGCGCCAGCAGCTCCGGGACAGTTGATTTCTATGGCTACACCTTC. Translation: CASSSGTVDFYGYTF. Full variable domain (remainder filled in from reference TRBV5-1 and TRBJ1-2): KAGVTQTPRYLIKTRGQQVTLSCSPISGHRSVSWYQQTPGQGLQFLFEYFSETQRNKGNFPGRFSGRQFSNSRSEMNVSTLELGDSALYLCASSSGTVDFYGYTFGSGTRLTVV.

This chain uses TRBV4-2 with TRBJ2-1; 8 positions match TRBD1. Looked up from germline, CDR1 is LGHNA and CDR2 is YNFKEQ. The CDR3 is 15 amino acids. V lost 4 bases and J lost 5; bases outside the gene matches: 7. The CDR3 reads CASSPQGANDNEQFF. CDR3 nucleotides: TGTGCCAGCAGCCCTCAGGGGGCTAACGACAATGAGCAGTTCTTC.

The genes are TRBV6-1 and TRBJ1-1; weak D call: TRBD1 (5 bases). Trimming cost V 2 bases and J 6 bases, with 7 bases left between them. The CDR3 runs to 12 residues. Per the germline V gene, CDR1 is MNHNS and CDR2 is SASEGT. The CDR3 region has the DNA TGTGCCAGCAGTGAACAGGGATCTGAAGCTTTCTTT. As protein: CASSEQGSEAFF.

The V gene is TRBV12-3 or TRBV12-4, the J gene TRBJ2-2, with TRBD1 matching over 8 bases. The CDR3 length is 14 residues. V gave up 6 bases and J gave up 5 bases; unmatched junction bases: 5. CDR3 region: CASRQGARTGELFF. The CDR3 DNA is TGTGCCAGCAGGCAGGGGGCGCGGACCGGGGAGCTGTTTTTT.

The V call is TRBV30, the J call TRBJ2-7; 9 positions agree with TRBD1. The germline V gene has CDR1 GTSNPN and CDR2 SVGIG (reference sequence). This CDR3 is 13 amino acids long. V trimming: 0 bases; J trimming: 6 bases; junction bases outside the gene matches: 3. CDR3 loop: CAWSVTGGSEQYF. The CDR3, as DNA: TGTGCCTGGAGTGTTACAGGGGGCTCCGAGCAGTACTTC.

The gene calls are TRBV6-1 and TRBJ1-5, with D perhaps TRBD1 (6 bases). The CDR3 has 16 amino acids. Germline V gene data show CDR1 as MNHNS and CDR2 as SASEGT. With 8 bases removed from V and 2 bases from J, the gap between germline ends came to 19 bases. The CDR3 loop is CASQVLGGWGNQPQHF. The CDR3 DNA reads TGTGCCAGCCAGGTTTTGGGGGGCTGGGGCAATCAGCCCCAGCATTTT.

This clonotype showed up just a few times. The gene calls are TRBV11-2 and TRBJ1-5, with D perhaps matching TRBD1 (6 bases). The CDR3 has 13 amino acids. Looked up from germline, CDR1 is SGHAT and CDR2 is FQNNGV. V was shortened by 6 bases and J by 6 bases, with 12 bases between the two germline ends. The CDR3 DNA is TGTGCCAGCAGTGGGGGGCAGGGTCAGCCCCAGCATTTT. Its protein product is CASSGGQGQPQHF.

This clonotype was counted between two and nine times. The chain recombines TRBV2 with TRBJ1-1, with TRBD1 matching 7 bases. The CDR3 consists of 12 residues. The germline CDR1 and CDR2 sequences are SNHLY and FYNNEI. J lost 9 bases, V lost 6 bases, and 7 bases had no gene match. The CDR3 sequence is CASSVDRVKAFF. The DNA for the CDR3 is TGTGCCAGCAGCGTAGACAGGGTAAAAGCTTTCTTT.

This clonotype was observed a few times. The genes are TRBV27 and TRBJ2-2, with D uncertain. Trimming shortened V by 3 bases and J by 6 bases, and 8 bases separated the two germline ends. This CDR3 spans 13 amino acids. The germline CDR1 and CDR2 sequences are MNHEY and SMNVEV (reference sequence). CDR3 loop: CASSFNGPGELFF. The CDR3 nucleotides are TGTGCCAGCAGTTTCAATGGCCCCGGGGAGCTGTTTTTT.

The CDR3 DNA sequence: TGTGCCAGCAGTCGACAGGGGTTGAGGGGGGGCACTGAAGCTTTCTTT. Its protein product is CASSRQGLRGGTEAFF. V usage is TRBV6-1 and J usage is TRBJ1-1; 8 nucleotides agree with TRBD1. V was clipped by 5 bases and J by 4 bases; unmatched bases: 12. The CDR3 has 16 residues. CDR1 and CDR2 from the germline V gene are MNHNS and SASEGT.

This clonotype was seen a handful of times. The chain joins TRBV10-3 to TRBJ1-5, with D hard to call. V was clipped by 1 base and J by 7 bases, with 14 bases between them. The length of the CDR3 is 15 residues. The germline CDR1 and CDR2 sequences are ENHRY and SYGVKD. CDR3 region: CAISEYGESGQPQHF. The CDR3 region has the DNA TGTGCCATCAGTGAGTATGGGGAGTCCGGGCAGCCCCAGCATTTT.

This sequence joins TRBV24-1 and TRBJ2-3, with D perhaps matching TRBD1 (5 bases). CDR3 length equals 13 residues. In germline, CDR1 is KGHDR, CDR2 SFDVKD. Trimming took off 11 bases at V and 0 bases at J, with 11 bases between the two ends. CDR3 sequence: CAIGQASTDTQYF. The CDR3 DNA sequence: TGTGCCATCGGACAAGCTAGCACAGATACGCAGTATTTT.

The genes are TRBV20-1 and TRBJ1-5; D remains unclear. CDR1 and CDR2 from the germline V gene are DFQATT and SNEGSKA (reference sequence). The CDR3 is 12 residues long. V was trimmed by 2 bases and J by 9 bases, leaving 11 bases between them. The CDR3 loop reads CSARSGLVPQHF. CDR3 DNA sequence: TGCAGTGCTAGATCTGGATTGGTGCCCCAGCATTTT.

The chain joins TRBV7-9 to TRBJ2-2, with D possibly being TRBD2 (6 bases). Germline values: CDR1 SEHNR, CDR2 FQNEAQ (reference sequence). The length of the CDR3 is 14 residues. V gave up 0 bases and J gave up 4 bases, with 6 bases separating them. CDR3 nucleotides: TGTGCCAGCAGCTTAGCGCGGGGCACCGGGGAGCTGTTTTTT. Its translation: CASSLARGTGELFF.

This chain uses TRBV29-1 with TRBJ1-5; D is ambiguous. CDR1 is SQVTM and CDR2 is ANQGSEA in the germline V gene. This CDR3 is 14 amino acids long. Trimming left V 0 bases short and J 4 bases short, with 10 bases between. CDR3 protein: CSVEEGGGNQPQHF. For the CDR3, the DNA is TGCAGCGTTGAAGAGGGAGGAGGTAATCAGCCCCAGCATTTT.